A single T cell receptor beta chain is shown here with its context. Its antigen is not identified. These data come from a study of cytomegalovirus exposure and HLA in healthy donors. Study outcomes and limitations: Looking again later, the authors saw that most CMV-associated TCR beta chains seemed HLA-restricted. Fewer N-insertions than the approximately 700-donor mean were reportedly shown by an Asian-associated ancestry cluster in a later analysis. In a later analysis, specific HLA alleles were associated with under 20,000 TCR beta sequences at a 0.05 false discovery rate.

After removal of 5 bases from V and 6 bases from J, the junction contained 10 bases not matched to a gene. The V gene's germline CDR1 is MDHEN and CDR2 SYDVKM. This CDR3 is 16 amino acids long. The PCR contained 60 Vbeta and 13 Jbeta primers. Original processing methods: In a later analysis, of 84 million or so unique beta chains, around 9.9 million appeared in at least two donors. Clones were sequenced by immunoSEQ multiplex PCR, and TCRdb holds only the in-frame ones, with some missing. V, J and clone size are taken as reported in that table, and D and trimming were inferred from the DNA itself. There are approximately 100,000 clones in the sample; more than 60% occur only once, and about 2.5% lies in the top ten.

The sequence was obtained from a man aged 50 to 59 in good health and CMV-seronegative. The rearrangement links TRBV28 to TRBJ1-5; TRBD1 aligns across 10 bases. The sequencing input was PBMCs. The CDR3 nucleotides are TGTGCCAGCAGTCCTCCTGACAGGGGGCGTTCTCAGCCCCAGCATTTT. It codes for CASSPPDRGRSQPQHF.